This TCR beta chain appears in the sequencing data of a study of T cell responses to AZD1222 COVID-19 vaccine. Study-wide points: Donors were mostly white British, more females; clonal diversity possibly underestimated.

Comment on this clone: The antigen remains unidentified.

The assay was immunoSEQ multiplex PCR, and TCRdb's table has in-frame clones only and misses some. The table has about 15,000 clones, roughly nine tenths seen once; the top ten hold 2.9%. Second doses at about 4 or about 12 weeks were pooled. The CDR3 consists of 14 residues. The ends were cut back, 0 bases at V and 3 bases at J, with 8 bases in the middle. Per the germline V gene, CDR1 is LNHNV and CDR2 is YYDKDF (reference sequence). The TCR comes from an adult who received the AZD1222 COVID-19 vaccine. The sequencing used peripheral blood, collected 28 days after the second AZD1222 dose. This chain connects TRBV15 to TRBJ1-2; perhaps TRBD1 as D (5 bases). CDR3 amino acids: CATSRDRGDYGYTF. The DNA for the CDR3 is TGTGCCACCAGCAGAGATCGGGGCGACTATGGCTACACCTTC.